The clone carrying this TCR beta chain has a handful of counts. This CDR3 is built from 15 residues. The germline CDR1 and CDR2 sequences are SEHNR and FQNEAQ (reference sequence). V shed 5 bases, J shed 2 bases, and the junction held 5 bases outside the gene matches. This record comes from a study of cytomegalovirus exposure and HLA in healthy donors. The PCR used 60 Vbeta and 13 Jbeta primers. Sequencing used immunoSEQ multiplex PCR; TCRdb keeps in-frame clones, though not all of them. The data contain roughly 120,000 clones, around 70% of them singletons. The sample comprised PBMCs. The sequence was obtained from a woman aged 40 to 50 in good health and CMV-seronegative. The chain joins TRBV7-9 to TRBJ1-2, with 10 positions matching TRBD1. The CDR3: CASSPGTGENYGYTF. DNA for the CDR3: TGTGCCAGCAGCCCAGGGACAGGGGAAAACTATGGCTACACCTTC.